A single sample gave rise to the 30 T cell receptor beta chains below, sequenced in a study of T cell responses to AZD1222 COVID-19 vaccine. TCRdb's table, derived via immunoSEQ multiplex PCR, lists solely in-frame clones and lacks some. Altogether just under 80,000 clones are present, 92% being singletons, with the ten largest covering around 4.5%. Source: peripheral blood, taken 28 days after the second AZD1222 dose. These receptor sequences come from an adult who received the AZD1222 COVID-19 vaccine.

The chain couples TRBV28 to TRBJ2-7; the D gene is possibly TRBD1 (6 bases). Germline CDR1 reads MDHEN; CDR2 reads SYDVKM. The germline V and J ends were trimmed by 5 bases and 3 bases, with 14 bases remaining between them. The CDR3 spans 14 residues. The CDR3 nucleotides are TGTGCCAGCAGTCCTGAGGACAGATTCTACGAGCAGTACTTC. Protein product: CASSPEDRFYEQYF.

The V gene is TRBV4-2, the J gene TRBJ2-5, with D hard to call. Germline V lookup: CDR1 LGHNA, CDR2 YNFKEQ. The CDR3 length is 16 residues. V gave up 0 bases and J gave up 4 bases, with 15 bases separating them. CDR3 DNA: TGTGCCAGCAGCCAAGAATATGGGGTCCCAAGAGAGACCCAGTACTTC. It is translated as CASSQEYGVPRETQYF.

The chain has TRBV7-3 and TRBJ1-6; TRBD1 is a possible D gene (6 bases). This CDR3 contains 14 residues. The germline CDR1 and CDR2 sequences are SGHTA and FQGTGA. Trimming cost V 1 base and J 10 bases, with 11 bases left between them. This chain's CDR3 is CASSLNQGNSPLHF. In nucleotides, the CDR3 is TGTGCCAGCAGCTTAAATCAGGGGAACTCACCCCTCCACTTT. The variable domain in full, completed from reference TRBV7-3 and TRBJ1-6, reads GAGVSQTPSNKVTEKGKYVELRCDPISGHTALYWYRQSLGQGPEFLIYFQGTGAADDSGLPNDRFFAVRPEGSVSTLKIQRTERGDSAVYLCASSLNQGNSPLHFGNGTRLTVT.

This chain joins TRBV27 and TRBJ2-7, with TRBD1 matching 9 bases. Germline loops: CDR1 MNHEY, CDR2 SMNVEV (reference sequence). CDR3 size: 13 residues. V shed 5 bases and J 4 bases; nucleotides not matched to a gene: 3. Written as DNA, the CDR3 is TGTGCCAGCAGTCCCGGGACAGGGTACGAGCAGTACTTC. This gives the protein CASSPGTGYEQYF.

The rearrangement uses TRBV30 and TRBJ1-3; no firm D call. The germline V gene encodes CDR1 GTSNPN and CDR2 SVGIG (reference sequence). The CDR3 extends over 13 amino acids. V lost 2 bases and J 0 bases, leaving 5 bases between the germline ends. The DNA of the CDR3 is TGTGCCTGGAGTAAGGGCTCTGGAAACACCATATATTTT. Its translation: CAWSKGSGNTIYF.

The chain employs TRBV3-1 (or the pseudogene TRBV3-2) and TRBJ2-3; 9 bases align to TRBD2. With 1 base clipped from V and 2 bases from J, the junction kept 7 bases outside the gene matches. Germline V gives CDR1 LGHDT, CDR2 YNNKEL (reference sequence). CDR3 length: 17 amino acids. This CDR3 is CASSQGKREAFTDTQYF. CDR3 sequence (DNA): TGTGCCAGCAGCCAAGGAAAGCGGGAGGCCTTCACAGATACGCAGTATTTT.

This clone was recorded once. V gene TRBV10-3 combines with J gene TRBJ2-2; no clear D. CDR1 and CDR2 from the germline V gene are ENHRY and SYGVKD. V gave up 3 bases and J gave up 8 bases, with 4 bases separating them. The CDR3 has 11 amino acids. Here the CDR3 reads CAISEMGELFF. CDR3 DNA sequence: TGTGCCATCAGTGAAATGGGGGAGCTGTTTTTT.

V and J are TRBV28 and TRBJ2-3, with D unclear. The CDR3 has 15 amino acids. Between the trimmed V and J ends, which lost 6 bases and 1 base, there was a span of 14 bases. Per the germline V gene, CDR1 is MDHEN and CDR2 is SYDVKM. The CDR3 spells CASSSNSRRTDTQYF. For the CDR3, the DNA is TGTGCCAGCAGCTCCAATAGCAGGCGCACAGATACGCAGTATTTT.

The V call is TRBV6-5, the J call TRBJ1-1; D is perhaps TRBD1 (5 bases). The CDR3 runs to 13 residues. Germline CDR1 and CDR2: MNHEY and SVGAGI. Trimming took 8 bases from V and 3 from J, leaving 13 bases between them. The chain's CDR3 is CASWRGPDTEAFF. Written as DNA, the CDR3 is TGTGCCAGCTGGAGGGGTCCCGACACTGAAGCTTTCTTT.

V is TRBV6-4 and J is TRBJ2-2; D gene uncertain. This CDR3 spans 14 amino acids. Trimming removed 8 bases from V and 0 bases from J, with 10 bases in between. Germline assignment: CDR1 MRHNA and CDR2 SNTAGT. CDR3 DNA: TGTGCCAGCCGTCGATTTACGAACACCGGGGAGCTGTTTTTT. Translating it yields CASRRFTNTGELFF.

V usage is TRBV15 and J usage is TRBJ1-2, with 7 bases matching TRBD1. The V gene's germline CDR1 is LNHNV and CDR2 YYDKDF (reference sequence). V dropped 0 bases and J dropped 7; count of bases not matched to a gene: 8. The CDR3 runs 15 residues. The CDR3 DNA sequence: TGTGCCACCAGCAGAGATCGCACAGGGGCAGGTGGCTACACCTTC. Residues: CATSRDRTGAGGYTF.

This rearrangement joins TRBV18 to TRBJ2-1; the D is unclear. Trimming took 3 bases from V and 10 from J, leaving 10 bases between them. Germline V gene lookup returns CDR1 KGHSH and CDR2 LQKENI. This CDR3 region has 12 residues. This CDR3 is CASSPHATEQFF. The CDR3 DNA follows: TGTGCCAGCTCACCCCACGCGACGGAGCAGTTCTTC.

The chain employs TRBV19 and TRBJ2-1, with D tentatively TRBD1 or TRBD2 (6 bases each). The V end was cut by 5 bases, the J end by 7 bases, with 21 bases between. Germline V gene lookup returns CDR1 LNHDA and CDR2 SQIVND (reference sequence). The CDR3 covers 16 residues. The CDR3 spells CASSFSGGTLANEQFF. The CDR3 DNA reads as TGTGCCAGTAGTTTCTCAGGCGGGACACTAGCAAATGAGCAGTTCTTC.

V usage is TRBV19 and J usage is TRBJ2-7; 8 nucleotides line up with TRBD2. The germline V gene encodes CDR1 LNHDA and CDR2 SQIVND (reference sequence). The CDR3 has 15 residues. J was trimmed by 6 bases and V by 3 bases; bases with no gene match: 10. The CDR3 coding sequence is TGTGCCAGTAGTATCTCTACGGGAGGGCCTCTCGAGCAGTACTTC. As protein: CASSISTGGPLEQYF.

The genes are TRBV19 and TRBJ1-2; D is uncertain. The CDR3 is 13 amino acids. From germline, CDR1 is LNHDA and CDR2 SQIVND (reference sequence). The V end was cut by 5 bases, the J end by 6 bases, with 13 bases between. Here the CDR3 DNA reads TGTGCCAGTAGTCGGCTTAGGGAGAATGGCTACACCTTC. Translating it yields CASSRLRENGYTF.

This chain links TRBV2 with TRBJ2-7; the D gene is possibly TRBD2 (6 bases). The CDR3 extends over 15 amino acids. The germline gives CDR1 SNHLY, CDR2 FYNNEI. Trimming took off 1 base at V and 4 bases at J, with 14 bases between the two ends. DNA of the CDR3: TGTGCCAGCAGTGAAGGAGCAGGGACTCCATACGAGCAGTACTTC. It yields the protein CASSEGAGTPYEQYF.

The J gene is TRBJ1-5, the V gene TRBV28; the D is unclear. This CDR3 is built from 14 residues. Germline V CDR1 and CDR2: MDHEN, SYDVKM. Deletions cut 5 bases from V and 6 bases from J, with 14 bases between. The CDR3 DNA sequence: TGTGCCAGCAGTCCACCCCCGAGAGGTCAGCCCCAGCATTTT. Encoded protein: CASSPPPRGQPQHF.

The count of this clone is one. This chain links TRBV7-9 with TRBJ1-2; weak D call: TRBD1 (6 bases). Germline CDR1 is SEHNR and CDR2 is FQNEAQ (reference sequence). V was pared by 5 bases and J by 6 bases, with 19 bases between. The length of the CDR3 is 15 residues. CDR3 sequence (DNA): TGTGCCAGCAGCCCATACAGGGAAGCCCGGAATGGCTACACCTTC. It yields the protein CASSPYREARNGYTF.

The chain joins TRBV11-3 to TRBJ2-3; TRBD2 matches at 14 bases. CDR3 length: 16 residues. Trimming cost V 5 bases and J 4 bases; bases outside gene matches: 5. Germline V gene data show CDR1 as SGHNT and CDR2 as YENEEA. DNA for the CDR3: TGTGCCAGCAGCGGTAGGGGACTAGCGGGAGCAGATACGCAGTATTTT. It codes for CASSGRGLAGADTQYF. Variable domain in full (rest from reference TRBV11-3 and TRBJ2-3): EAGVVQSPRYKIIEKKQPVAFWCNPISGHNTLYWYLQNLGQGPELLIRYENEEAVDDSQLPKDRFSAERLKGVDSTLKIQPAELGDSAVYLCASSGRGLAGADTQYFGPGTRLTVL.

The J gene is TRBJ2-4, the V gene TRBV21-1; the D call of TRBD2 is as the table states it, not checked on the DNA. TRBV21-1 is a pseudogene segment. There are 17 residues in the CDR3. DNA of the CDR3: TGTGCCAGCAGCAAAGGCGGTGAGCGGGAGAGCAAAAACATTCAGTACTTC. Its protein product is CASSKGGERESKNIQYF.

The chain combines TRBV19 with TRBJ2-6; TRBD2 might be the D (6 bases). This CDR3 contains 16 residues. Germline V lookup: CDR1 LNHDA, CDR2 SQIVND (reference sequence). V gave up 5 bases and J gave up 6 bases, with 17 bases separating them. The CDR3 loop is CASSGGSGHQANVLTF. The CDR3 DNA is TGTGCCAGTAGTGGGGGTAGCGGACATCAGGCCAACGTCCTGACTTTC. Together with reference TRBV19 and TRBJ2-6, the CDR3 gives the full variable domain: DGGITQSPKYLFRKEGQNVTLSCEQNLNHDAMYWYRQDPGQGLRLIYYSQIVNDFQKGDIAEGYSVSREKKESFPLTVTSAQKNPTAFYLCASSGGSGHQANVLTFGAGSRLTVL.

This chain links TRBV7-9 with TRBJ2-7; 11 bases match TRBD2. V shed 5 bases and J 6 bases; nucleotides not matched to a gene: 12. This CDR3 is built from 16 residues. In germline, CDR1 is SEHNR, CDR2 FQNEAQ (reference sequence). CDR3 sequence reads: CASSLTSLAGVSEQYF. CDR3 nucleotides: TGTGCCAGCAGCCTGACCTCACTAGCGGGAGTTTCCGAGCAGTACTTC.

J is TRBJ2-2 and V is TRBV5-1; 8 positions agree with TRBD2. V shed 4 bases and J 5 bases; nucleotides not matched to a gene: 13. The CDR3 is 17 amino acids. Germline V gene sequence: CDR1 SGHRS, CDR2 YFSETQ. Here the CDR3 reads CASSVPKAGGLTGELFF. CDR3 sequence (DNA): TGCGCCAGCAGCGTTCCGAAGGCGGGAGGTCTAACCGGGGAGCTGTTTTTT.

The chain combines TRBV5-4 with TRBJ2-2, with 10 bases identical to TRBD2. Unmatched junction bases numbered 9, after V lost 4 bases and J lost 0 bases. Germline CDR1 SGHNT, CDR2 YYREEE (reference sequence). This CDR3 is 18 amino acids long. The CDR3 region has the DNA TGTGCCAGCAGCCCCCCAACTAGCGGGATTGCGAACACCGGGGAGCTGTTTTTT. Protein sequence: CASSPPTSGIANTGELFF.

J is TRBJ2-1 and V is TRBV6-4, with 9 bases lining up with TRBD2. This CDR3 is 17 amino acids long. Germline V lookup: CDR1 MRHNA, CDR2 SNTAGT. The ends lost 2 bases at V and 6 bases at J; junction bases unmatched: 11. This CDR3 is CASSDELLAGARNEQFF. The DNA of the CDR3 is TGTGCCAGCAGTGACGAATTATTAGCGGGAGCCCGCAATGAGCAGTTCTTC.

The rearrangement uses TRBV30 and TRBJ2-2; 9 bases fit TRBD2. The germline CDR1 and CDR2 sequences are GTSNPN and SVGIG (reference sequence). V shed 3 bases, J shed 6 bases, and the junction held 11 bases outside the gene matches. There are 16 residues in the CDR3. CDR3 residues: CAWRSVGGRVPGELFF. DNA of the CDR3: TGTGCCTGGAGAAGCGTGGGCGGGAGGGTTCCCGGGGAGCTGTTTTTT.

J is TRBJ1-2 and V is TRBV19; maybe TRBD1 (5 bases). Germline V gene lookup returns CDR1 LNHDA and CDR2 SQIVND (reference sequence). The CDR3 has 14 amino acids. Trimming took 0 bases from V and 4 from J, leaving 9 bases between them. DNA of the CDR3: TGTGCCAGTAGTATAGACGGGACTCGCTATGGCTACACCTTC. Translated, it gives CASSIDGTRYGYTF.

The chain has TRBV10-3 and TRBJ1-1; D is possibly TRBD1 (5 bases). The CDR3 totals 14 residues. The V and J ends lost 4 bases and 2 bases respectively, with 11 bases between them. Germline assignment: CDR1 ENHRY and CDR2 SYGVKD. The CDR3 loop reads CAISVRDGNTEAFF. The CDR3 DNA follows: TGTGCCATCAGTGTGAGGGACGGCAACACTGAAGCTTTCTTT.

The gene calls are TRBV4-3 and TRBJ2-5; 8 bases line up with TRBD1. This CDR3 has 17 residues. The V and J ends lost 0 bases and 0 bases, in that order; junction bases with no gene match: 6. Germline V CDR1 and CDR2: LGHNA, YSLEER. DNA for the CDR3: TGCGCCAGCAGCCAAGACGGGACAGGACGAGACCAAGAGACCCAGTACTTC. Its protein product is CASSQDGTGRDQETQYF.

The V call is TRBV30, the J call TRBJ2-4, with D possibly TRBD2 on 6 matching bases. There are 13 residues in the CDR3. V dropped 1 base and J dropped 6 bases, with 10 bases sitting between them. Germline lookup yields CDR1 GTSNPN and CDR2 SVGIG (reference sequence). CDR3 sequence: CAWSGGGVNIQYF. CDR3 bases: TGTGCCTGGAGTGGGGGCGGGGTAAACATTCAGTACTTC.